Shown below are 13 T cell receptor beta chains from a single sample sequenced in a study of shared clonotypes between healthy human individuals. Measured with immunoSEQ multiplex PCR; TCRdb has only the in-frame clones, and not every one. The sample records 2 million to 2.5 million clones, 93% being singletons. The sequenced material came from naive CD4+ T cells from PBMCs. Subset described: CD45RA+ positively selected. The receptors originated from a man aged 18-30 years in good health. Some clones in this sample may be carry-over from other donors' samples.

A word on this clone: Additional DNA sequences in this sample encode the identical CDR3. The chain employs TRBV18 and TRBJ1-1, with D possibly being TRBD1 (6 bases). V was clipped by 6 bases and J by 3 bases, with 11 bases between them. This CDR3 region has 13 residues. CDR1 and CDR2 from the germline V gene are KGHSH and LQKENI. CDR3 DNA sequence: TGTGCCAGCTCCCCCCGACAGGACACTGAAGCTTTCTTT. Residues: CASSPRQDTEAFF.

The sample holds a few counts of this clone. The chain recombines TRBV7-2 with TRBJ2-5, with 9 bases fitting TRBD2. In germline, CDR1 is SGHTA, CDR2 FQGNSA. V trimming: 7 bases; J trimming: 3 bases; junction bases outside the gene matches: 9. This CDR3 region has 15 residues. CDR3 in amino acids: CASTVGGRAEETQYF. The CDR3 DNA reads as TGTGCCAGCACGGTGGGCGGGAGGGCCGAAGAGACCCAGTACTTC.

The chain carries TRBV28 and TRBJ2-2, with TRBD2 identical over 9 bases. The CDR3 loop spans 15 amino acids. V was pared by 7 bases and J by 5 bases, with 8 bases of the junction left unmatched. From germline, CDR1 is MDHEN and CDR2 SYDVKM. Here the CDR3 reads CASNAGLALTGELFF. For the CDR3, the DNA is TGTGCCAGCAATGCGGGACTAGCTCTGACCGGGGAGCTGTTTTTT.

This chain connects TRBV2 to TRBJ1-6; TRBD1 is a possible D gene (6 bases). This CDR3 region has 14 residues. Germline values: CDR1 SNHLY, CDR2 FYNNEI. V was pared by 3 bases and J by 6 bases, with 9 bases between. CDR3 amino acids: CASSDRGSNSPLHF. The DNA for the CDR3 is TGTGCCAGCAGTGACAGGGGATCTAATTCACCCCTCCACTTT.

Only one count was recorded for this clone. The chain combines TRBV28 with TRBJ1-2; the D gene is possibly TRBD1 (6 bases). Between the trimmed V and J ends, which lost 3 bases and 8 bases, there was a span of 16 bases. Per germline, CDR1 MDHEN and CDR2 SYDVKM. This CDR3 has 14 amino acids. The CDR3 region is CASSFGQFYEGYTF. CDR3 coding DNA: TGTGCCAGCAGTTTCGGACAGTTCTATGAAGGCTACACCTTC.

V and J are TRBV7-3 and TRBJ1-1; 8 nucleotides align to TRBD1. This CDR3 has 18 residues. Germline V gives CDR1 SGHTA, CDR2 FQGTGA. The ends lost 4 bases at V and 6 bases at J; junction bases unmatched: 19. The CDR3 sequence: CASSSPGQGASLGAEAFF. CDR3 sequence (DNA): TGTGCCAGCAGCTCCCCCGGGCAGGGGGCATCTTTAGGGGCTGAAGCTTTCTTT.

Turning to this clone: Within the sample, other DNA sequences also encode this same CDR3. The chain employs TRBV9 and TRBJ2-3, with D hard to call. CDR1 and CDR2 from the germline V gene are SGDLS and YYNGEE. The V end was cut by 1 base, the J end by 5 bases, with 5 bases between. This CDR3 is built from 12 residues. CDR3 sequence reads: CASSVRGDTQYF. The CDR3 DNA reads as TGTGCCAGCAGCGTACGCGGAGATACGCAGTATTTT.

The gene calls are TRBV19 and TRBJ2-7, with D perhaps being TRBD1 or TRBD2 (6 bases each). Germline assignment: CDR1 LNHDA and CDR2 SQIVND (reference sequence). The CDR3 has 12 residues. V lost 8 bases to trimming and J lost 5 bases, with 13 bases between them. Written as DNA, the CDR3 is TGTGCCAGTCTCGGGGGCTTGGACGAGCAGTACTTC. It encodes CASLGGLDEQYF.

Note on this clone: Other DNA sequences in the same sample also yield this CDR3. V usage is TRBV5-5 and J usage is TRBJ2-3; the D is unclear. Germline loops: CDR1 SGHKS, CDR2 YYEKEE (reference sequence). The V gene lost 4 bases and the J gene lost 0 bases, with 9 bases spanning the gap. The CDR3 extends over 14 amino acids. The chain's CDR3 is CASSTLISTDTQYF. The CDR3, as DNA: TGTGCCAGCAGCACCCTGATTAGCACAGATACGCAGTATTTT.

The V and J genes are TRBV11-2 and TRBJ2-7; 7 nucleotides agree with TRBD2. Losses at the gene ends were 5 bases for V and 2 bases for J; bases not matched to a gene: 9. The length of the CDR3 is 15 residues. CDR1 and CDR2 (germline): SGHAT, FQNNGV. The CDR3 here is CASSQGPSGTYEQYF. The CDR3 nucleotides read TGTGCCAGCAGCCAAGGGCCCAGCGGGACCTACGAGCAGTACTTC.

The J gene is TRBJ2-1, the V gene TRBV4-1; D not certain. Trimming stripped 1 base from V and 11 bases from J, with 18 bases between. Germline V gene lookup returns CDR1 MGHRA and CDR2 YSYEKL. This CDR3 comprises 15 residues. The CDR3, as DNA: TGCGCCAGCAGCCAAGTAGAGCTACCCAACACCAAGCAGTTCTTC. It is translated as CASSQVELPNTKQFF.

This chain links TRBV7-2 with TRBJ2-3; D gene unclear. V lost 1 base and J 2 bases, leaving 16 bases between the germline ends. From germline, CDR1 is SGHTA and CDR2 FQGNSA. CDR3 length: 17 amino acids. CDR3 amino acids: CASSLVLGRSHTDTQYF. The DNA of the CDR3 is TGTGCCAGCAGCTTAGTTCTTGGCAGGTCACACACAGATACGCAGTATTTT.

The chain combines TRBV4-2 with TRBJ2-7; the D is unclear. This CDR3 spans 13 amino acids. Germline CDR1 LGHNA, CDR2 YNFKEQ. V lost 3 bases to trimming and J lost 2 bases, with 8 bases between them. The CDR3 loop reads CASSHTLAYEQYF. CDR3 DNA sequence: TGTGCCAGCAGCCACACCCTCGCCTACGAGCAGTACTTC.